The T cell receptor (beta chain) under discussion was sequenced for a study of blood T cells in healthy people across ages. As for the study in general: Every two T cells gave about one barcoded beta molecule via template switching.

Note on this clonotype: What it binds is unknown.

Peripheral blood from each donor was collected in a volume of 8 to 10 milliliters. The CDR3 has 16 residues. Whole-study findings and limits: A strong correlation was found between TCR beta diversity and the percentage of naive T cells.

Sample-barcoded 5' priming and a J-beta primer mix drove a second PCR of roughly 7 to 11 cycles. All samples yielded 3 million or more CDR3-containing paired-end reads. From the 5' RACE reads, TCRdb called clonotypes with MiXCR, one entry per CDR3 protein. The sample has fewer than 2,000,000 distinct CDR3 sequences, about two fifths seen once; the top ten hold 20% to 25%. This rearrangement joins TRBV21-1 to TRBJ2-4. TRBV21-1 corresponds to a pseudogene. The receptor comes from a human donor in good health. Specimen: blood. The CDR3 reads CASSKEGIRAKNIQYF. DNA of the CDR3: TGTGCCAGCAGCAAAGAAGGGATCCGGGCCAAAAACATTCAGTACTTC.